Below, 28 T cell receptor beta chains from the same sample are listed, as sequenced in a study of T cell responses to AZD1222 COVID-19 vaccine. Produced via immunoSEQ multiplex PCR; TCRdb's table is partial and in-frame only. The sample has 150,000 to 200,000 clones; about 92% are singletons. Source: peripheral blood, taken on day 0 of AZD1222 vaccination. The source is an adult in good health.

The chain is built from TRBV6-4 and TRBJ1-1, with D tentatively TRBD1 (5 bases). V was pared by 6 bases and J by 1 base, with 21 bases between. This CDR3 region has 17 residues. Germline lookup yields CDR1 MRHNA and CDR2 SNTAGT. The CDR3 coding sequence is TGTGCCAGCAGACTCACGGGGGGTAAGGGGTGGAACACTGAAGCTTTCTTT. Its protein product is CASRLTGGKGWNTEAFF.

This clone has only one observation. This chain links TRBV3-1 (or the pseudogene TRBV3-2) with TRBJ2-6; D uncertain. The germline V gene encodes CDR1 LGHDT and CDR2 YNNKEL (reference sequence). The CDR3 loop spans 16 amino acids. Trimming removed 2 bases from V and 2 bases from J, with 10 bases in between. The DNA for the CDR3 is TGTGCCAGCAGCCAACTTCTTAAGGCTGGGGCCAACGTCCTGACTTTC. This encodes CASSQLLKAGANVLTF.

A few counts support this clone. The CDR3 sequence is CASSFQMNTEAFF. DNA of the CDR3: TGTGCCAGCAGTTTTCAGATGAACACTGAAGCTTTCTTT. The chain couples TRBV28 to TRBJ1-1; D unclear. In germline, CDR1 is MDHEN, CDR2 SYDVKM. V gave up 3 bases and J gave up 0 bases, with 5 bases separating them. This CDR3 has 13 residues.

The genes are TRBV30 and TRBJ1-4; D possibly corresponds to TRBD1 (6 bases). Germline V gives CDR1 GTSNPN, CDR2 SVGIG (reference sequence). The V end lost 7 bases, the J end lost 8 bases, and 14 bases lay between the germline ends. The CDR3 consists of 12 residues. The DNA for the CDR3 is TGTGCCTTACAGGGTCTGGGCGAAAAACTGTTTTTT. Translation gives CALQGLGEKLFF.

The chain joins TRBV5-1 to TRBJ1-2; 7 bases are a match to TRBD1. This CDR3 has 14 amino acids. Germline V gene sequence: CDR1 SGHRS, CDR2 YFSETQ. The V segment lost 3 bases and the J segment 8 bases; nucleotides outside the gene matches: 10. CDR3 bases: TGCGCCAGCAGCTCCGGTACAGGGGAGTGGGGCTACACCTTC. Protein sequence: CASSSGTGEWGYTF.

The J gene is TRBJ1-5, the V gene TRBV28; TRBD1 matches 9 bases. The V gene's germline CDR1 is MDHEN and CDR2 SYDVKM. Germline trimming cut 5 bases from V and 4 bases from J; bases unmatched to any gene: 6. CDR3 length equals 15 residues. The CDR3 region has the DNA TGTGCCAGCAGTCCACAGGGGGCAGGTAATCAGCCCCAGCATTTT. Encoded protein: CASSPQGAGNQPQHF.

This rearrangement joins TRBV19 to TRBJ1-1; D unresolved. CDR3 length equals 15 residues. Trimming cost V 0 bases and J 4 bases, with 12 bases left between them. Germline loops: CDR1 LNHDA, CDR2 SQIVND (reference sequence). DNA for the CDR3: TGTGCCAGTAGTATAGAGGAGGGAGGTTCCACTGAAGCTTTCTTT. It specifies CASSIEEGGSTEAFF.

The genes are TRBV2 and TRBJ1-1; D possibly corresponds to TRBD1 (6 bases). V was cut by 3 bases and J by 10 bases, with 12 bases left in between. Germline CDR1 and CDR2: SNHLY and FYNNEI. CDR3 length equals 12 residues. CDR3 coding DNA: TGTGCCAGCAGTGAGTCAGGGGTGGGAGCTTTCTTT. Translated, it gives CASSESGVGAFF.

The J gene is TRBJ2-7, the V gene TRBV6-1; 9 nucleotides match TRBD2. V lost 2 bases to trimming and J lost 2 bases; unmatched junction nucleotides: 7. Germline CDR1 MNHNS, CDR2 SASEGT. The length of the CDR3 is 16 residues. CDR3 residues: CASSEMSASGAYEQYF. For the CDR3, the DNA is TGTGCCAGCAGTGAAATGTCGGCTAGCGGGGCCTACGAGCAGTACTTC.

The V and J genes are TRBV5-1 and TRBJ2-2; D perhaps matches TRBD1 (5 bases). The CDR3 has 14 amino acids. CDR1 is SGHRS and CDR2 is YFSETQ in the germline V gene. With 0 bases removed from V and 5 bases from J, the gap between germline ends came to 8 bases. In nucleotides, the CDR3 is TGCGCCAGCAGCTTGGGACAGACAACCGGGGAGCTGTTTTTT. The encoded protein is CASSLGQTTGELFF.

V is TRBV5-6 and J is TRBJ2-2; D is unclear. The CDR3 has 12 residues. Germline V gene sequence: CDR1 SGHDT, CDR2 YYEEEE. V was trimmed by 0 bases and J by 6 bases, leaving 3 bases between them. In DNA, the CDR3 is TGTGCCAGCAGCTTGGGTCCCGGGGAGCTGTTTTTT. Protein sequence: CASSLGPGELFF.

The CDR3 coding sequence is TGTGCCAGTATCCTCGGGCCCGGGGGGTGGACTGAAGCTTTCTTT. Protein product: CASILGPGGWTEAFF. The V call is TRBV19, the J call TRBJ1-1; D possibly corresponds to TRBD1 (5 bases). This CDR3 spans 15 amino acids. Trimming removed 7 bases at V and 5 bases at J, with 20 bases between. The germline CDR1 and CDR2 sequences are LNHDA and SQIVND (reference sequence).

This sequence joins TRBV18 and TRBJ1-2; maybe TRBD1 (5 bases). V was trimmed by 0 bases and J by 8 bases, leaving 10 bases between them. From germline, CDR1 is KGHSH and CDR2 LQKENI. The CDR3 loop spans 13 amino acids. The CDR3 bases are TGTGCCAGCTCACCACCAGGGGAGTACGGCTACACCTTC. Its translation is CASSPPGEYGYTF. The variable domain in full, with the rest retrieved from reference TRBV18 and TRBJ1-2, is NAGVMQNPRHLVRRRGQEARLRCSPMKGHSHVYWYRQLPEEGLKFMVYLQKENIIDESGMPKERFSAEFPKEGPSILRIQQVVRGDSAAYFCASSPPGEYGYTFGSGTRLTVV.

V gene TRBV19 combines with J gene TRBJ1-5; D gene ambiguous. The germline V and J ends were trimmed by 2 bases and 1 base, with 9 bases remaining between them. The CDR3 runs to 15 residues. Germline CDR1 is LNHDA and CDR2 is SQIVND (reference sequence). The CDR3 bases are TGTGCCAGTAGTATAACGGGATGGAGCAATCAGCCCCAGCATTTT. Its translation is CASSITGWSNQPQHF.

V and J are TRBV11-3 and TRBJ1-1; 7 positions agree with TRBD1. J lost 8 bases, V lost 0 bases, and 6 bases had no gene match. This CDR3 comprises 14 residues. CDR1 is SGHNT and CDR2 is YENEEA in the germline V gene. This chain's CDR3 is CASSLDLGTEEAFF. The CDR3 DNA sequence: TGTGCCAGCAGCTTAGATTTGGGGACAGAAGAAGCTTTCTTT.

The rearrangement joins TRBV14 to TRBJ2-3, with D unclear. V shed 0 bases and J shed 8 bases, with 6 bases lying between them. CDR3 length equals 12 residues. CDR1 SGHDN and CDR2 FVKESK come from the germline V gene. The CDR3 sequence: CASSQDLLTQYF. CDR3 nucleotide sequence: TGTGCCAGCAGCCAAGATCTACTTACGCAGTATTTT.

CDR3: CASSESKGGGSTDTQYF. Here the CDR3 DNA reads TGCGCCAGCAGTGAGTCGAAAGGGGGGGGCAGCACAGATACGCAGTATTTT. The V gene is TRBV10-1, the J gene TRBJ2-3, with D tentatively TRBD2 (7 bases). V lost 0 bases and J 0 bases, leaving 13 bases between the germline ends. The CDR3 is 17 amino acids. The germline V gene encodes CDR1 WNHNN and CDR2 SYGVQD (reference sequence).

CDR3 nucleotides: TGCGCCAGCAGCCAATTACGCGGGGGGGGACCCCCCGGGGAGCTGTTTTTT. It is translated as CASSQLRGGGPPGELFF. The chain recombines TRBV4-3 with TRBJ2-2, with 9 bases matching TRBD2. V trimming: 2 bases; J trimming: 6 bases; junction bases outside the gene matches: 10. Germline V gene data show CDR1 as LGHNA and CDR2 as YSLEER. The CDR3 contains 17 residues.

The sample holds one count of this clone. This chain links TRBV28 with TRBJ1-1, with TRBD1 identical over 9 bases. CDR3 length: 15 amino acids. CDR1 and CDR2 (germline): MDHEN, SYDVKM. V gave up 5 bases and J gave up 4 bases; unmatched junction bases: 8. This chain's CDR3 is CASSTNRGRITEAFF. The CDR3 bases are TGTGCCAGCAGTACTAACAGGGGGCGCATCACTGAAGCTTTCTTT. The full variable domain, completed using reference TRBV28 and TRBJ1-1, is DVKVTQSSRYLVKRTGEKVFLECVQDMDHENMFWYRQDPGLGLRLIYFSYDVKMKEKGDIPEGYSVSREKKERFSLILESASTNQTSMYLCASSTNRGRITEAFFGQGTRLTVV.

This sequence joins TRBV19 and TRBJ1-5, with TRBD1 matching over 7 bases. CDR1 and CDR2 (germline): LNHDA, SQIVND (reference sequence). J lost 10 bases, V lost 3 bases, and 6 bases had no gene match. There are 13 residues in the CDR3. CDR3 loop: CASSIGTAGPQHF. CDR3 nucleotides: TGTGCCAGTAGTATCGGGACAGCCGGACCCCAGCATTTT.

The rearrangement uses TRBV6-1 and TRBJ1-2, with no clear D. In germline, CDR1 is MNHNS, CDR2 SASEGT. The ends were cut back, 1 base at V and 3 bases at J, with 18 bases in the middle. The CDR3 has 17 residues. The CDR3 bases are TGTGCCAGCAGTGAAGGGTCGGGTCCCTCCGATGACTATGGCTACACCTTC. This translates into CASSEGSGPSDDYGYTF.

V and J are TRBV7-3 and TRBJ2-2; TRBD1 agrees at 9 bases. Germline CDR1 reads SGHTA; CDR2 reads FQGTGA. The ends lost 5 bases at V and 10 bases at J; junction bases unmatched: 5. The CDR3 has 13 amino acids. The CDR3 loop reads CASSKQGALELFF. The CDR3 DNA follows: TGTGCCAGCAGCAAACAGGGGGCATTGGAGCTGTTTTTT. The variable domain in full, completed from reference TRBV7-3 and TRBJ2-2, reads GAGVSQTPSNKVTEKGKYVELRCDPISGHTALYWYRQSLGQGPEFLIYFQGTGAADDSGLPNDRFFAVRPEGSVSTLKIQRTERGDSAVYLCASSKQGALELFFGEGSRLTVL.

The V gene is TRBV9, the J gene TRBJ1-4, with 7 bases identical to TRBD1. V shed 3 bases and J 7 bases; nucleotides not matched to a gene: 6. Germline CDR1 reads SGDLS; CDR2 reads YYNGEE. The CDR3 covers 14 residues. The DNA of the CDR3 is TGTGCCAGCAGCGCCGACAGGGTTGGTGAAAAACTGTTTTTT. Translating gives CASSADRVGEKLFF.

V usage is TRBV6-5 and J usage is TRBJ2-1; TRBD2 aligns across 10 bases. The CDR3 is 15 residues long. V shed 6 bases, J shed 7 bases, and the junction held 9 bases outside the gene matches. Germline V CDR1 and CDR2: MNHEY, SVGAGI. The CDR3 here is CASSHPSGSSNEQFF. The CDR3 nucleotides read TGTGCCAGCAGCCACCCTAGCGGGAGCTCGAATGAGCAGTTCTTC.

The gene calls are TRBV6-4 and TRBJ1-2; TRBD1 agrees at 9 bases. Per germline, CDR1 MRHNA and CDR2 SNTAGT. J was trimmed by 7 bases and V by 5 bases; bases with no gene match: 11. CDR3 length: 15 amino acids. In DNA form, the CDR3 reads TGTGCCAGCAGTCCTTATCCGGGACAGGGCCCTGGCTACACCTTC. It codes for CASSPYPGQGPGYTF.

This clone has a single count. V and J are TRBV2 and TRBJ2-1, with D unresolved. CDR3 length: 14 amino acids. V gave up 7 bases and J gave up 1 base, with 11 bases separating them. CDR1 is SNHLY and CDR2 is FYNNEI in the germline V gene. The CDR3 DNA is TGTGCCAGCATGTATACTCCTTCCTACAATGAGCAGTTCTTC. It translates to CASMYTPSYNEQFF.

The rearrangement joins TRBV19 to TRBJ2-3, with D possibly being TRBD2 (7 bases). The CDR3 sequence is 11 residues long. Trimming took 10 bases from V and 6 from J, leaving 11 bases between them. Germline V gene sequence: CDR1 LNHDA, CDR2 SQIVND (reference sequence). The CDR3, as DNA: TGTGCCACCCGCGGGGGCGATACGCAGTATTTT. Its protein is CATRGGDTQYF.

The rearrangement links TRBV16 to TRBJ2-7; 11 bases fit TRBD2. Unmatched junction bases numbered 14, after V lost 4 bases and J lost 0 bases. CDR3 size: 19 residues. Germline CDR1 and CDR2: KGHSY and FQNENV. CDR3 loop: CASSLPGTSGGRSSYEQYF. Written as DNA, the CDR3 is TGTGCCAGCAGCCTTCCGGGGACTAGCGGAGGTCGCAGCTCCTACGAGCAGTACTTC.